This is a list of T cell receptor beta chains from one sample in a study of T cell responses to AZD1222 COVID-19 vaccine. Libraries were prepared by immunoSEQ multiplex PCR; TCRdb keeps only in-frame clonotypes and omits some of them. The sample gives over 100,000 clones, 70% to 90% of which show up once; roughly a sixth is in the top ten. The material was peripheral blood, obtained on day 0 of AZD1222 vaccination. The receptors come from an adult in good health. Both conserved end residues are trimmed from each CDR3. The order of the fields is J gene, V gene, CDR3 protein.

>TRBJ1-2|TRBV3-1/TRBV3-2
ASSQGRVEANYGYT
>TRBJ1-5|TRBV27
ASRRTGGWINQPQH
>TRBJ2-2|TRBV19
ASTEQATGGELF
>TRBJ1-5|TRBV7-9
ASSPTPQGRVSNQPQH
>TRBJ2-1|TRBV6-1
ASSGKTGTSGTNEQF
>TRBJ2-3|TRBV27
ASKTQGGGGSTDTQY
>TRBJ1-1|TRBV5-4
ASSRTGEKNTEAF
>TRBJ1-2|TRBV9
ASSVESGGMDYGYT
>TRBJ2-1|TRBV13
ASSSRAWSSYNEQF
>TRBJ1-2|TRBV7-9
ASSREQDVYGYT
>TRBJ1-4|TRBV18
ASSPQASNEKLF
>TRBJ1-1|TRBV27
ASGKTVNTEAF
>TRBJ2-2|TRBV5-1
ASSQAGTGELF
>TRBJ1-2|TRBV14
ASSPGGFNYGYT
>TRBJ1-1|TRBV11-2
ASSVTTGIRTEAF
>TRBJ1-2|TRBV12-3/TRBV12-4
ASSWVPGYT
>TRBJ1-2|TRBV27
ASGRDFRNYGYT
>TRBJ2-7|TRBV29-1
SVDGDSIYEQY
>TRBJ1-4|TRBV6-1
ASSEQGTNEKLF
>TRBJ1-2|TRBV18
ASSPTTESGYT
>TRBJ1-6|TRBV19
ASAGAGRSYNSPLH
>TRBJ1-1|TRBV18
AGQGQNTEAF
>TRBJ2-7|TRBV6-5
ASSLDPGSYEQY
>TRBJ2-5|TRBV10-1
ASSEVGEGSQETQY
>TRBJ1-3|TRBV30
AWSEGQLVNTIY
>TRBJ1-1|TRBV7-6
ASSTRMNTEAF
>TRBJ1-2|TRBV10-2
ASSESRYRTNYGYT
>TRBJ2-7|TRBV10-3
AISPSGTPDEQY
>TRBJ2-5|TRBV7-3
ASSLYPSGGLETQY
>TRBJ2-7|TRBV5-1
ASSLGYEQY
>TRBJ2-7|TRBV3-1/TRBV3-2
ASSQAGINYEQY
>TRBJ2-7|TRBV6-2/TRBV6-3
ASSYPDRDPITYEQY
>TRBJ1-1|TRBV5-6
ASSLMRTEAF
>TRBJ2-5|TRBV2
ASSGSDHLYQETQY
>TRBJ2-3|TRBV5-5
ASSSSSRTDTQY
>TRBJ1-1|TRBV2
ARSRSTGVPEAF
>TRBJ2-7|TRBV29-1
SVEGTGEDYEQY
>TRBJ1-4|TRBV27
ASSSRTAFNEKLF
>TRBJ1-1|TRBV6-6
ASSYSWGANTEAF
>TRBJ2-7|TRBV21-1
ASSKVSGEAYEQY
>TRBJ1-2|TRBV12-3/TRBV12-4
ASSSSGNYGYT
>TRBJ2-2|TRBV6-5
ASSYLWGPNTGELF
>TRBJ1-2|TRBV20-1
SASGGNYGYT
>TRBJ2-3|TRBV6-4
ASSPVGAQEDTQY
>TRBJ1-4|TRBV9
ASSAWLGQEEKLF
>TRBJ2-3|TRBV7-2
APPSDWGGAKDTQY
>TRBJ1-5|TRBV7-3
ASSPDSNQPQH
>TRBJ2-7|TRBV4-1
ASSQAGGLIYEQY
>TRBJ2-3|TRBV27
ASTDSYQADTQY
>TRBJ1-1|TRBV5-6
ASSFPRGRTEAF
>TRBJ2-7|TRBV10-1
ASSEGTSSAYEQY
>TRBJ1-4|TRBV9
ASSVGQLAANEKLF